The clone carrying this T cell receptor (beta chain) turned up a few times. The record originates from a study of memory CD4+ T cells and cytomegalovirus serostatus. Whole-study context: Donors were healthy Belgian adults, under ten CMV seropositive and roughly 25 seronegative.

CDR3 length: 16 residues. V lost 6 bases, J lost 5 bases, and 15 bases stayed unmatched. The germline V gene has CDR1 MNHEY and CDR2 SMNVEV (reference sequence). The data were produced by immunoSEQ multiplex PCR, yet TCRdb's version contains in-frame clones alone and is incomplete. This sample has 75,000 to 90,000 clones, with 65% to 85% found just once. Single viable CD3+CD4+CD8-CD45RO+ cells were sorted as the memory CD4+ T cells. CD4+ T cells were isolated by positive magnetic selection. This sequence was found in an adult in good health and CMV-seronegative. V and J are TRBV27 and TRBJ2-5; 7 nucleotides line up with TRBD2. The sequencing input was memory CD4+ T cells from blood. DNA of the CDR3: TGTGCCAGCAGGGAGATGAAGGGAGGGCCAGTGGAGACCCAGTACTTC. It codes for CASREMKGGPVETQYF.